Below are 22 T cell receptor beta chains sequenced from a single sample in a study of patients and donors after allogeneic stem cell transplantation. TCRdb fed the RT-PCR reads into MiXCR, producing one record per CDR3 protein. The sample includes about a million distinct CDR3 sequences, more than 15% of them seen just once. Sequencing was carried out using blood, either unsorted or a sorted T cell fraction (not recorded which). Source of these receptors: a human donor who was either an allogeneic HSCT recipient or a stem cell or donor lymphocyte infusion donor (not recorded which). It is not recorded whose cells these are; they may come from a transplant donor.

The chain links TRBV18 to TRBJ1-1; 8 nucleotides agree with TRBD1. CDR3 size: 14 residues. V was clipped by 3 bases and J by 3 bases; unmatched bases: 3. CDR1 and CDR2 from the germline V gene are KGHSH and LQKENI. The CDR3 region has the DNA TGTGCCAGCTCACCGGACAGGGAGGACACTGAAGCTTTCTTT. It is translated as CASSPDREDTEAFF.

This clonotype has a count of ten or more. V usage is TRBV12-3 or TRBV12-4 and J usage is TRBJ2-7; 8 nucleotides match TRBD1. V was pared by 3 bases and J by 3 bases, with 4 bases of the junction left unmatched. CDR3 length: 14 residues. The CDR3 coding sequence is TGTGCCAGCAGTTTCACAGGGGGTATCTACGAGCAGTACTTC. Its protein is CASSFTGGIYEQYF.

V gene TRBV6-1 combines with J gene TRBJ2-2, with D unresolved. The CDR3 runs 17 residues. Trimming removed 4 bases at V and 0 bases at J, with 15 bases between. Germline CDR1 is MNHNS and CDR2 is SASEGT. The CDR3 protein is CASSVLNQPPNTGELFF. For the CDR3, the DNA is TGTGCCAGCAGTGTACTTAATCAGCCGCCGAACACCGGGGAGCTGTTTTTT.

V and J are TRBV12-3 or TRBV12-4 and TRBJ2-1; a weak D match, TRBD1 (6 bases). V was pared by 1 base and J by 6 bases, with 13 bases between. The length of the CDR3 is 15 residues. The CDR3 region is CASSLGQGIANEQFF. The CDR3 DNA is TGTGCCAGCAGTTTAGGGCAGGGGATCGCCAATGAGCAGTTCTTC.

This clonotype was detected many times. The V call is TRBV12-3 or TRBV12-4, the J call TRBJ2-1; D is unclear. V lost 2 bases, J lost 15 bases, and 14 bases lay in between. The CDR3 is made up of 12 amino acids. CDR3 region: CASSLSRTSGFF. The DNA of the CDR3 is TGTGCCAGCAGTTTAAGCCGTACTTCAGGGTTCTTC.

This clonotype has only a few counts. The CDR3 nucleotides are TGCGCCAGCAGCTCGATCGCTAGGGCCGCTGAGCAGTTCTTC. Its protein is CASSSIARAAEQFF. The V gene is TRBV5-1, the J gene TRBJ2-1; D is undetermined. Germline CDR1 is SGHRS and CDR2 is YFSETQ. V dropped 3 bases and J dropped 9 bases, with 16 bases sitting between them. The CDR3 runs 14 residues.

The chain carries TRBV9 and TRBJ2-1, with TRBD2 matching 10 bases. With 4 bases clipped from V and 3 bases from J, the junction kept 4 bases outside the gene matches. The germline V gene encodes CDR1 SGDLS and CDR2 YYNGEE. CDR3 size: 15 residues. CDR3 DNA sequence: TGTGCCAGCAGCATAACTAGCGGGAACTACAATGAGCAGTTCTTC. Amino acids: CASSITSGNYNEQFF. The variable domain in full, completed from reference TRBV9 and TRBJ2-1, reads DSGVTQTPKHLITATGQRVTLRCSPRSGDLSVYWYQQSLDQGLQFLIQYYNGEERAKGNILERFSAQQFPDLHSELNLSSLELGDSALYFCASSITSGNYNEQFFGPGTRLTVL.

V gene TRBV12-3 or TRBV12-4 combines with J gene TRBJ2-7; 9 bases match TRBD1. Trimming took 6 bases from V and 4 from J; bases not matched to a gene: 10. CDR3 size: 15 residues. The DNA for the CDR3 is TGTGCCAGCAGCGGGACAGGGCGTCTCGGGTACGAGCAGTACTTC. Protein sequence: CASSGTGRLGYEQYF.

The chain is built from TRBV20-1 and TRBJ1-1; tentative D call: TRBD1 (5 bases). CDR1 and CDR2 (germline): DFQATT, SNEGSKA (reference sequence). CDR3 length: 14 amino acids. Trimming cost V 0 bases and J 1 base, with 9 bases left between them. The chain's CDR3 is CSAREGGQNTEAFF. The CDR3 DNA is TGCAGTGCTAGAGAGGGCGGACAGAACACTGAAGCTTTCTTT.

This CDR3 reads CSVGGAFF. In DNA form, the CDR3 reads TGCAGCGTGGGGGGTGCTTTCTTT. The chain combines TRBV29-1 with TRBJ1-1; D possibly corresponds to TRBD1 (5 bases). Trimming removed 6 bases from V and 11 bases from J, with 7 bases in between. Germline V gives CDR1 SQVTM, CDR2 ANQGSEA. The CDR3 has 8 residues.

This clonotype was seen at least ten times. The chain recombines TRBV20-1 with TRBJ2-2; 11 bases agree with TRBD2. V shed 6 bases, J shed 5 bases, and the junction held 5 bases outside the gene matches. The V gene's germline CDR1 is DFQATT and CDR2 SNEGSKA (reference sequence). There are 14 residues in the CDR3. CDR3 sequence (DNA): TGCAGTGCCTTAGCGGGAGGGTCTACCGGGGAGCTGTTTTTT. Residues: CSALAGGSTGELFF.

CDR3 protein: CASSQVPTAGGGETQYF. The DNA of the CDR3 is TGTGCCAGCAGCCAAGTGCCCACAGCGGGAGGCGGAGAGACCCAGTACTTC. This sequence joins TRBV3-1 and TRBJ2-5, with 9 bases matching TRBD2. The germline V gene encodes CDR1 LGHDT and CDR2 YNNKEL (reference sequence). The length of the CDR3 is 17 residues. The V segment lost 1 base and the J segment 4 bases; nucleotides outside the gene matches: 10.

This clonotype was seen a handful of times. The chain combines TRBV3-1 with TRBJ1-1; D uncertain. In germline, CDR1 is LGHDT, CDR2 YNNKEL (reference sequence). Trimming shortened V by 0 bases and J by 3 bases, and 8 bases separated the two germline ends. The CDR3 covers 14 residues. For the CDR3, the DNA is TGTGCCAGCAGCCAAGATTTATCCGACACTGAAGCTTTCTTT. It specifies CASSQDLSDTEAFF.

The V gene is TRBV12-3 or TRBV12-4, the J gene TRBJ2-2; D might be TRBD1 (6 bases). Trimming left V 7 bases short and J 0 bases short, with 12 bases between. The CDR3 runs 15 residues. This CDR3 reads CASIRDRTNTGELFF. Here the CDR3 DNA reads TGTGCCAGCATAAGAGACAGGACGAACACCGGGGAGCTGTTTTTT.

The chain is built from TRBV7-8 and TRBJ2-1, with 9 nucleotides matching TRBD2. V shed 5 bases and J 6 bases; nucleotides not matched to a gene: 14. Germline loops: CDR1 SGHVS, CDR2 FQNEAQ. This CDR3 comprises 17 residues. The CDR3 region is CASSPGALGGGANEQFF. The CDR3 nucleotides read TGTGCCAGCAGCCCGGGGGCCCTAGGCGGGGGGGCCAATGAGCAGTTCTTC. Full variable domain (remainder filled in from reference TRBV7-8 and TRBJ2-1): GAGVSQSPRYKVAKRGQDVALRCDPISGHVSLFWYQQALGQGPEFLTYFQNEAQLDKSGLPSDRFFAERPEGSVSTLKIQRTQQEDSAVYLCASSPGALGGGANEQFFGPGTRLTVL.

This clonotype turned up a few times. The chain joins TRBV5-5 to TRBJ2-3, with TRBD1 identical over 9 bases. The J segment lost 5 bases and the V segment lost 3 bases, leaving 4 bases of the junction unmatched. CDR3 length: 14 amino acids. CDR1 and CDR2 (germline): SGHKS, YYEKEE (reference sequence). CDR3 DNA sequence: TGTGCCAGCAGCTCGGGACAGGGCCAAGATACGCAGTATTTT. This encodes CASSSGQGQDTQYF.

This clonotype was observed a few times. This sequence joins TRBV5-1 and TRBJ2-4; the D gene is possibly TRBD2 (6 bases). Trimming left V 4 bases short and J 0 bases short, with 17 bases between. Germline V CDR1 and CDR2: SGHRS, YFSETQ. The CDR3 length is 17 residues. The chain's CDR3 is CASSPGEGHLAKNIQYF. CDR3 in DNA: TGCGCCAGCAGCCCGGGAGAGGGTCACCTAGCCAAAAACATTCAGTACTTC. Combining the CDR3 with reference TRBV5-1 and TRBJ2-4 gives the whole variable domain KAGVTQTPRYLIKTRGQQVTLSCSPISGHRSVSWYQQTPGQGLQFLFEYFSETQRNKGNFPGRFSGRQFSNSRSEMNVSTLELGDSALYLCASSPGEGHLAKNIQYFGAGTRLSVL.

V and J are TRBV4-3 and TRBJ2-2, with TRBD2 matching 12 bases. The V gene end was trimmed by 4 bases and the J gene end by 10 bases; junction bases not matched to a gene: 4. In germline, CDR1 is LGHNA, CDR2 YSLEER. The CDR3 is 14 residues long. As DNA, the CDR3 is TGCGCCAGCAGCCGGACTAGCGGGGTAGAGGAGCTGTTTTTT. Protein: CASSRTSGVEELFF.

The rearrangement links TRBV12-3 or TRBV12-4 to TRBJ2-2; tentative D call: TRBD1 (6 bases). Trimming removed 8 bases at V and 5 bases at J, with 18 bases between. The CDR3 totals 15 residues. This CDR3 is CASPTGWAGTGELFF. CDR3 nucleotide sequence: TGTGCCAGCCCTACAGGGTGGGCCGGGACCGGGGAGCTGTTTTTT.

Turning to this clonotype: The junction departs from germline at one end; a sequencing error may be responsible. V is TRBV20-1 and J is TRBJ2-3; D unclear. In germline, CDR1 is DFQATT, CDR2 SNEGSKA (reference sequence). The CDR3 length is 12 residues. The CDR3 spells CSPRSRVDTQYF. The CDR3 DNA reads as TGCAGTCCTAGATCCCGAGTGGATACGCAGTATTTT.

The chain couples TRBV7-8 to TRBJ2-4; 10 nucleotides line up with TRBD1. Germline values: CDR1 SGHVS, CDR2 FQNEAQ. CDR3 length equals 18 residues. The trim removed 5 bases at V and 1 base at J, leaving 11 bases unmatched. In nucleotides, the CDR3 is TGTGCCAGCAGCGACCCCGGGACAGGGGTTCGGGCCAAAAACATTCAGTACTTC. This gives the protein CASSDPGTGVRAKNIQYF.

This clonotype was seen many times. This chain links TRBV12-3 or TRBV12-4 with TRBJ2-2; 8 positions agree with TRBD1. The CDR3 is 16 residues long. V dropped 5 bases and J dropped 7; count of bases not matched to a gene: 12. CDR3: CASSGPDRGRGGELFF. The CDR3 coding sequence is TGTGCCAGCAGTGGACCCGACAGGGGACGGGGCGGGGAGCTGTTTTTT.